This TCR beta chain emerged from a study of monozygotic twins with inflammatory bowel disease. Each CDR3 protein gets one entry in TCRdb, which reprocessed the 5' RACE reads and gives no DNA. The sample shows over 150,000 distinct CDR3 sequences, and about 2.4% sits with its ten largest clones. The CDR3 length is 17 residues. The sequence derives from a human donor with ulcerative colitis or Crohn's disease, or a healthy co-twin of an affected twin (not recorded which). The rearrangement uses TRBV12-3 or TRBV12-4 and TRBJ2-5; without DNA, the TCRdb call of TRBD1 cannot be checked. Sequenced sample: blood. CDR3 in amino acids: CASRRQGAGINQETQYF.